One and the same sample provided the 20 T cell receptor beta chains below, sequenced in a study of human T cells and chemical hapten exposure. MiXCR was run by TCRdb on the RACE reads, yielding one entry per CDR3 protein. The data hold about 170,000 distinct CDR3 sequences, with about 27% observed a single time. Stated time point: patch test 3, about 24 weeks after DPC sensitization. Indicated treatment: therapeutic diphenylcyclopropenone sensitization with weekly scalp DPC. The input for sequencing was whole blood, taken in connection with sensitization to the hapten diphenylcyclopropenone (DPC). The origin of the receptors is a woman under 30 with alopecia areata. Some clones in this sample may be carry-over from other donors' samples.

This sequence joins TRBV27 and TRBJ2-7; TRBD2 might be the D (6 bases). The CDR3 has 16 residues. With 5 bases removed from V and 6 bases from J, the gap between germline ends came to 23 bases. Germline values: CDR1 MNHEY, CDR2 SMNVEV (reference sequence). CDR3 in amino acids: CASSPMGDFSPGEQYF. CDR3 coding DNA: TGTGCCAGCAGTCCAATGGGGGACTTCAGTCCTGGCGAGCAGTACTTC.

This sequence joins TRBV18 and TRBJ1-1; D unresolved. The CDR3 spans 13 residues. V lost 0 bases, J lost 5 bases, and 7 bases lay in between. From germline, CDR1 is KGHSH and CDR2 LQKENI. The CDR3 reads CASSPPPGTEAFF. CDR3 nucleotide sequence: TGTGCCAGCTCACCACCACCGGGGACTGAAGCTTTCTTT.

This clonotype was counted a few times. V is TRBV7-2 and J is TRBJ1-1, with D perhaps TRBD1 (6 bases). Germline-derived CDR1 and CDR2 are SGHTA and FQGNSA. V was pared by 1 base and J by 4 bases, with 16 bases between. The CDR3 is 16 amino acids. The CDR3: CASSLGFQGLTTEAFF. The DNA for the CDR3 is TGTGCCAGCAGCTTAGGGTTTCAGGGGTTGACCACTGAAGCTTTCTTT.

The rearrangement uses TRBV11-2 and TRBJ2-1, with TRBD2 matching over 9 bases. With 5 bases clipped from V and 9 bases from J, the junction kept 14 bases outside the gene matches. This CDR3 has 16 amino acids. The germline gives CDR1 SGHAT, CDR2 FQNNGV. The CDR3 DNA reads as TGTGCCAGCAGCACCCCTTTTAGCGGGAGTAATGGTGAGCAGTTCTTC. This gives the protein CASSTPFSGSNGEQFF. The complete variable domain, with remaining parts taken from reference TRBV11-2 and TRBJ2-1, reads EAGVAQSPRYKIIEKRQSVAFWCNPISGHATLYWYQQILGQGPKLLIQFQNNGVVDDSQLPKDRFSAERLKGVDSTLKIQPAKLEDSAVYLCASSTPFSGSNGEQFFGPGTRLTVL.

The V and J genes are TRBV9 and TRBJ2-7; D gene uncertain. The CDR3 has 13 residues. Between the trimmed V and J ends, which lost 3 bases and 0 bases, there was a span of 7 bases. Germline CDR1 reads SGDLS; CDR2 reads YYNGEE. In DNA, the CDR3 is TGTGCCAGCAGCGGCCCCAACTCCTACGAGCAGTACTTC. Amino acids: CASSGPNSYEQYF. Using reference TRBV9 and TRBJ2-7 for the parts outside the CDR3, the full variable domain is DSGVTQTPKHLITATGQRVTLRCSPRSGDLSVYWYQQSLDQGLQFLIQYYNGEERAKGNILERFSAQQFPDLHSELNLSSLELGDSALYFCASSGPNSYEQYFGPGTRLTVT.

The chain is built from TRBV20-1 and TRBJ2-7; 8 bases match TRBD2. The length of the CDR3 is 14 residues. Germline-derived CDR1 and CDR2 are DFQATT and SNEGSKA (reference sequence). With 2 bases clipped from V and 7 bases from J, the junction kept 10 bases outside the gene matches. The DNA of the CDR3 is TGCAGTGCTAGAAAGACTAGCGTTCTGGGGGAGCAGTACTTC. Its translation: CSARKTSVLGEQYF.

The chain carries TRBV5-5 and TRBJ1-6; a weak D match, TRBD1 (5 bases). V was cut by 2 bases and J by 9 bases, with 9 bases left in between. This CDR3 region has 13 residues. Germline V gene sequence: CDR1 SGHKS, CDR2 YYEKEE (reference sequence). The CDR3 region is CASSFVGGSPLHF. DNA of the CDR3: TGTGCCAGCAGCTTCGTGGGGGGTTCACCCCTCCACTTT.

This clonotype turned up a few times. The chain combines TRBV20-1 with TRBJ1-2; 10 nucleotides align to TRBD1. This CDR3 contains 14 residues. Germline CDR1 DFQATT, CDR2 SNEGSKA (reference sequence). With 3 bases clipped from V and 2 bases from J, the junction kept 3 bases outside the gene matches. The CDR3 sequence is CSASPGQGNYGYTF. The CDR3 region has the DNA TGCAGTGCTAGCCCGGGACAGGGGAACTATGGCTACACCTTC.

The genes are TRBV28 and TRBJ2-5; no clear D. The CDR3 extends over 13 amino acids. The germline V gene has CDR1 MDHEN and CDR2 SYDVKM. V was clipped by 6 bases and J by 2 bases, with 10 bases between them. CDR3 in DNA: TGTGCCAGCAGGGGTACTATTCAAGAGACCCAGTACTTC. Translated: CASRGTIQETQYF.

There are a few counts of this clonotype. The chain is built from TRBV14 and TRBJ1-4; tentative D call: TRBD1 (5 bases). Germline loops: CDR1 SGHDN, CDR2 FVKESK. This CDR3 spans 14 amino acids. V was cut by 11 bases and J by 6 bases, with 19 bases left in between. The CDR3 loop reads CADSRRVAYEKLFF. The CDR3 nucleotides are TGTGCCGACAGCAGGAGGGTGGCGTATGAAAAACTGTTTTTT.

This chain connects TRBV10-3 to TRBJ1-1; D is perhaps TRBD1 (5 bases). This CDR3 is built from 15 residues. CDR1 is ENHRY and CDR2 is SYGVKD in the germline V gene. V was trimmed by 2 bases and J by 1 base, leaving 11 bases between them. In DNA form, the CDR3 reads TGTGCCATCAGTGAGGGGACGGCGGAGAACACTGAAGCTTTCTTT. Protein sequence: CAISEGTAENTEAFF.

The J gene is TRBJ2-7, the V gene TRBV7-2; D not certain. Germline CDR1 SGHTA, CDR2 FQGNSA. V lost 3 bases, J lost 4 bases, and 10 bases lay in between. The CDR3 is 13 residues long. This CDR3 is CASSLGRRYEQYF. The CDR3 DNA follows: TGTGCCAGCAGCTTGGGCAGGCGATACGAGCAGTACTTC.

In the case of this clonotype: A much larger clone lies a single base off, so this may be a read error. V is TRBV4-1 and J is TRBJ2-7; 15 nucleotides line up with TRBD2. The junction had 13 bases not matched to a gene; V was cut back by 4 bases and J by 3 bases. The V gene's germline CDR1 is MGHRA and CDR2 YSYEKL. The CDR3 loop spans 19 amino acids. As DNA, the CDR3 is TGCGCCAGCAGCCTTCACCCGGGACTAGCGGGAGGAGGACTCTACGAGCAGTACTTC. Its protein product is CASSLHPGLAGGGLYEQYF.

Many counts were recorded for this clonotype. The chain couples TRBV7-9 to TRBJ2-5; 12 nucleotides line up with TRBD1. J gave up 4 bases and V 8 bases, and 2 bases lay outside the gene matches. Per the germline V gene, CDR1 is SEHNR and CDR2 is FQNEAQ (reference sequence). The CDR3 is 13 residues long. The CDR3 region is CASGTGGAETQYF. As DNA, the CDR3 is TGTGCCAGCGGGACAGGGGGCGCAGAGACCCAGTACTTC.

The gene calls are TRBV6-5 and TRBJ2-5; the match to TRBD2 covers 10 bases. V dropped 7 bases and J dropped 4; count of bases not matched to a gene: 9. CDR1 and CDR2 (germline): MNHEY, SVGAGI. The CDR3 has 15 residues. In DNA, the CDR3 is TGTGCCAGCAAGGAGCGGGAGGGCCTCGGAGAGACCCAGTACTTC. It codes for CASKEREGLGETQYF.

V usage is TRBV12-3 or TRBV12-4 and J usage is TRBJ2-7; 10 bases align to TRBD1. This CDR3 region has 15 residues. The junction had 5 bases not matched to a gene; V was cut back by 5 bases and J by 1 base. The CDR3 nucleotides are TGTGCCAGCAGTCAGCGGACAGGGGGTTCCTACGAGCAGTACTTC. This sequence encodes CASSQRTGGSYEQYF.

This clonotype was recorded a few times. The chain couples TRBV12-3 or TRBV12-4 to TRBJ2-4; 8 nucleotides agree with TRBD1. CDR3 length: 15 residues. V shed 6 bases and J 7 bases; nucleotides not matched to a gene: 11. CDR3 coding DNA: TGTGCCAGCAGCCCGGGACAGGTCAAAAGGAACATTCAGTACTTC. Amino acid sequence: CASSPGQVKRNIQYF.

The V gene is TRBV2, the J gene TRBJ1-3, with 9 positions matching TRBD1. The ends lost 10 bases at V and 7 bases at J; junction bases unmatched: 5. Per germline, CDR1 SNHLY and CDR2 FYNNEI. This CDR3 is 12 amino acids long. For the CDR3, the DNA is TGTGCCAAGGACAGGGGAGGGAACACCATATATTTT. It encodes CAKDRGGNTIYF. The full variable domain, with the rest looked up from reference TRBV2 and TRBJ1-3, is EPEVTQTPSHQVTQMGQEVILRCVPISNHLYFYWYRQILGQKVEFLVSFYNNEISEKSEIFDDQFSVERPDGSNFTLKIRSTKLEDSAMYFCAKDRGGNTIYFGEGSWLTVV.

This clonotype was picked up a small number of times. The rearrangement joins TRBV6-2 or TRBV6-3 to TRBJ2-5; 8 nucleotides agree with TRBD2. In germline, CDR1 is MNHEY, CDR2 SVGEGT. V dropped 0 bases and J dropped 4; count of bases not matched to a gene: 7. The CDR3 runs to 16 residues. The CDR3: CASSYSIGGAGETQYF. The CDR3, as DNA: TGTGCCAGCAGTTACTCGATCGGGGGGGCCGGAGAGACCCAGTACTTC.

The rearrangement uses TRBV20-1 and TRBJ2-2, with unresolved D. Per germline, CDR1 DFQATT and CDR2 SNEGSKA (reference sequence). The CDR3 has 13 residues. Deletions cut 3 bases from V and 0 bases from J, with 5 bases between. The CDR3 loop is CSARFPNTGELFF. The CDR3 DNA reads TGCAGTGCTAGGTTCCCGAACACCGGGGAGCTGTTTTTT.